This T cell receptor (beta chain) was documented in a study of blood T cell repertoires in COVID-19. At the level of the study: Acute and convalescent COVID-19 samples came from the United States, Italy and Spain. Sources were T cells, B-cell-depleted T cells, or PBMCs; the material itself was cDNA or gDNA.

As originally analysed: The assay estimated nucleated cells by amplifying reference gene primers. Sequenced by immunoSEQ multiplex PCR; TCRdb stores in-frame clones only, minus some. That table gives V, J and clone size, and the DNA gave D and trimming. The sample yields under 150,000 clones, around 73% seen once. The ends were cut back, 7 bases at V and 10 bases at J, with 19 bases in the middle. Germline V gene data show CDR1 as MNHEY and CDR2 as SVGAGI. CDR3 length: 13 amino acids. The chain carries TRBV6-5 and TRBJ1-1; a weak D match, TRBD1 (6 bases). This clonotype was obtained from a woman aged 45 to 65 with active or convalescent COVID-19. Source material: peripheral blood. In nucleotides, the CDR3 is TGTGCCAGCACCAATACCCGACAGGCATTAGCTTTCTTT. Its translation: CASTNTRQALAFF.